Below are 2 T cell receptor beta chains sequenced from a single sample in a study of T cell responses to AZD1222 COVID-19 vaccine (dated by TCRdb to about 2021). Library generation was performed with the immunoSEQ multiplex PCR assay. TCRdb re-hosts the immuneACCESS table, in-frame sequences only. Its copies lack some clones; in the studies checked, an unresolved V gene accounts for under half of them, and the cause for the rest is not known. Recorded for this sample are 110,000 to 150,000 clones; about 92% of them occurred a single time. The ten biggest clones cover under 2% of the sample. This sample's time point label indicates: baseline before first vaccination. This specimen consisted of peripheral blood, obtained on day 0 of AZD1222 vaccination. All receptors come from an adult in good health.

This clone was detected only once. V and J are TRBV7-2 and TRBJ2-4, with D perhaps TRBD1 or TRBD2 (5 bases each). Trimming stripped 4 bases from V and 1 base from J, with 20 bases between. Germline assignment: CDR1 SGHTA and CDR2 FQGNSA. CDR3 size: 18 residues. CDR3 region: CASSWPIRDAGAKNIQYF. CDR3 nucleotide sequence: TGTGCCAGCAGCTGGCCAATAAGGGACGCTGGGGCCAAAAACATTCAGTACTTC.

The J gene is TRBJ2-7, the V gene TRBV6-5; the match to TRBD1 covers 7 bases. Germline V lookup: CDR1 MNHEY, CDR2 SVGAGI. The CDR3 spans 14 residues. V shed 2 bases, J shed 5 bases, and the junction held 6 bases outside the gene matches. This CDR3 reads CASSYRRGFNEQYF. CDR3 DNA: TGTGCCAGCAGTTACCGCAGGGGGTTCAACGAGCAGTACTTC.